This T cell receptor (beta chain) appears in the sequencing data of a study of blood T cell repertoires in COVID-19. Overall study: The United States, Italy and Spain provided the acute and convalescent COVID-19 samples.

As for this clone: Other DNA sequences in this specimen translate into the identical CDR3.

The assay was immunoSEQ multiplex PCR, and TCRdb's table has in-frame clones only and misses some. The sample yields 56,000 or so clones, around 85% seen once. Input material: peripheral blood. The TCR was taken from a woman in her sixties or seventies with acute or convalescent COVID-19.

Here the CDR3 reads CASSLRGETQYF. CDR3 coding DNA: TGTGCCAGCAGTTTAAGGGGAGAGACCCAGTACTTC. This rearrangement joins TRBV12-3 or TRBV12-4 to TRBJ2-5; D is perhaps TRBD1 (5 bases). The ends were cut back, 2 bases at V and 4 bases at J, with 5 bases in the middle. The CDR3 is 12 residues long.